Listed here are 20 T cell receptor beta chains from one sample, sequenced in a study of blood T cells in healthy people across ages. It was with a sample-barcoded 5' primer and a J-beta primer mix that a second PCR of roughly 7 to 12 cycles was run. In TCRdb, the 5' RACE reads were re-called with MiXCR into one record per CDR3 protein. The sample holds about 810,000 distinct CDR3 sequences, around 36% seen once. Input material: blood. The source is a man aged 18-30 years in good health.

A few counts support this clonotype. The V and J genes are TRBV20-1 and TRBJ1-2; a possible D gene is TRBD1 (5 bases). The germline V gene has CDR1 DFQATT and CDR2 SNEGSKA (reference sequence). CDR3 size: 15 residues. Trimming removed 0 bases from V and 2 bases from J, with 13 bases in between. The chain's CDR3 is CSARDLAGINYGYTF. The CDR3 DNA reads TGCAGTGCTAGAGATTTGGCAGGGATCAACTATGGCTACACCTTC.

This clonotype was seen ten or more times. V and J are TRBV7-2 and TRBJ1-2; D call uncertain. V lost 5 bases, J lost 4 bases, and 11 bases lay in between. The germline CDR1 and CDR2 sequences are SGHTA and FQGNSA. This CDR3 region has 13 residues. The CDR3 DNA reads TGTGCCAGCAGCGGAGACCCTGGCTATGGCTACACCTTC. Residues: CASSGDPGYGYTF.

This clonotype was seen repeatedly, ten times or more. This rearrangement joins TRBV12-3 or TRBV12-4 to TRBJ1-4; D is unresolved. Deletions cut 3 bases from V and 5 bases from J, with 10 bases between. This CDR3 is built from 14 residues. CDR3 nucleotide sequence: TGTGCCAGCAGTTTGAGGAGCGACAATGAAAAACTGTTTTTT. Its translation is CASSLRSDNEKLFF.

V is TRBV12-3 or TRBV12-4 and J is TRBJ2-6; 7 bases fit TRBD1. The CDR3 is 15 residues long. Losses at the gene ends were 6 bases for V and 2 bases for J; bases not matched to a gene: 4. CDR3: CASSPTGAGANVLTF. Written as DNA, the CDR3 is TGTGCCAGCAGCCCCACAGGGGCTGGGGCCAACGTCCTGACTTTC.

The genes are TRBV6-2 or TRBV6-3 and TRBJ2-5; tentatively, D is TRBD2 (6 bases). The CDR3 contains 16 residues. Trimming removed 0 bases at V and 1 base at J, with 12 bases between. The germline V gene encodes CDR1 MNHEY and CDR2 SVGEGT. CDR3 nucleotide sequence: TGTGCCAGCAGTTACTCGGAGGGAGGTTTCCAAGAGACCCAGTACTTC. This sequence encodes CASSYSEGGFQETQYF.

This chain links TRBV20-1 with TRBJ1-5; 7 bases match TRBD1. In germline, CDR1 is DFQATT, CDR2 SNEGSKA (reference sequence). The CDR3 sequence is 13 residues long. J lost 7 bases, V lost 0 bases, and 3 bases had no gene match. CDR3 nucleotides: TGCAGTGCTAGAGATCAGGGGGAACAGCCCCAGCATTTT. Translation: CSARDQGEQPQHF.

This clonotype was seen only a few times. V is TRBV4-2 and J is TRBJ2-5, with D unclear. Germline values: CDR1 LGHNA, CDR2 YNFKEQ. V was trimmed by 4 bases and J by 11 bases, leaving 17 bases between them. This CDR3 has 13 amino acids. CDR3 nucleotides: TGTGCCAGCAGCCCCTCTCTGACTGACTTTCAGTACTTC. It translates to CASSPSLTDFQYF.

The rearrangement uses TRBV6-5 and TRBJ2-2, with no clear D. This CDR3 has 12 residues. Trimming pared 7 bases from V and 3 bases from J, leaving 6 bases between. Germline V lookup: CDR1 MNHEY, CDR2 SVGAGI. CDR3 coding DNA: TGTGCCAGCAAGGTTCACACCGGGGAGCTGTTTTTT. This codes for CASKVHTGELFF.

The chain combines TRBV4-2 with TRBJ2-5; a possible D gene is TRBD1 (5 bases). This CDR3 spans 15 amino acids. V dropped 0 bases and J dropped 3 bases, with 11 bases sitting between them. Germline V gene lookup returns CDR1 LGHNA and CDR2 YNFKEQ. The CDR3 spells CASSQESQGKETQYF. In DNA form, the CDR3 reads TGTGCCAGCAGCCAAGAGTCCCAGGGAAAAGAGACCCAGTACTTC.

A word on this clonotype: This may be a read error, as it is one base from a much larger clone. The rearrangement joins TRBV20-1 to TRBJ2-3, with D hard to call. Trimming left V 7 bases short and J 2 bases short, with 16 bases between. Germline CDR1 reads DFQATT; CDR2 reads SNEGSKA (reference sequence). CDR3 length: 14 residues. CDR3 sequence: CSVSSTSFTDTQYF. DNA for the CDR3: TGCAGTGTTAGTAGTACCTCGTTCACAGATACGCAGTATTTT.

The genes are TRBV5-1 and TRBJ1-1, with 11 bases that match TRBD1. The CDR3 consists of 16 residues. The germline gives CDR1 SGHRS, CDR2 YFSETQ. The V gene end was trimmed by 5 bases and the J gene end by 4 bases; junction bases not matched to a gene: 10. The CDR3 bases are TGCGCCAGCAGTCCTAGAAGGGACAGGGGGACCACTGAAGCTTTCTTT. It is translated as CASSPRRDRGTTEAFF.

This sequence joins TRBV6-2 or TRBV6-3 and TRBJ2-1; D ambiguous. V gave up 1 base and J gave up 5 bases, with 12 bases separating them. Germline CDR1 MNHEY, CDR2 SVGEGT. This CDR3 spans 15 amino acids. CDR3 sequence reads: CASSYWGRANNEQFF. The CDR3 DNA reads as TGTGCCAGCAGTTACTGGGGAAGGGCGAACAATGAGCAGTTCTTC.

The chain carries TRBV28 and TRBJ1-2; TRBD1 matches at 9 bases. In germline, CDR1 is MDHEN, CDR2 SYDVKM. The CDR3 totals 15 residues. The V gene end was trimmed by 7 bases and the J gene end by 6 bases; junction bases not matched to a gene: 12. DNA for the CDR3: TGTGCCAGCAACCTCTTGGGACAGGGTAAACATGGCTACACCTTC. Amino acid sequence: CASNLLGQGKHGYTF.

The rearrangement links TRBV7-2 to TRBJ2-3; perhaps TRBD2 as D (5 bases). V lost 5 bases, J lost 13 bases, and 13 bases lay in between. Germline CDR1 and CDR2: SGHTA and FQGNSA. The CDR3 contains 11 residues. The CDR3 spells CASSTQIGKYF. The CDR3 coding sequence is TGTGCCAGCAGCACACAGATCGGGAAGTATTTT.

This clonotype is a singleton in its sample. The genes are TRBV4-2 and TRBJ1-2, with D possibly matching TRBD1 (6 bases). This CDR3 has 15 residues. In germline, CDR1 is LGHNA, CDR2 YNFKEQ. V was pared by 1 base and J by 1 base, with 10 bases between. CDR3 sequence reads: CASSQAPGDNYGYTF. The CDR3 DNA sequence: TGTGCCAGCAGCCAAGCCCCAGGGGATAACTATGGCTACACCTTC.

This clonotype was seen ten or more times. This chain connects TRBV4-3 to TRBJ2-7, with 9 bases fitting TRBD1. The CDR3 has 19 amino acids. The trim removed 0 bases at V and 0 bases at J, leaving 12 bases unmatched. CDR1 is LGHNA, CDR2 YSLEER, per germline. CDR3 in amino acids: CASSQETGTGLFRSYEQYF. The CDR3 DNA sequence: TGCGCCAGCAGCCAAGAAACCGGGACAGGGCTTTTTCGCTCCTACGAGCAGTACTTC.

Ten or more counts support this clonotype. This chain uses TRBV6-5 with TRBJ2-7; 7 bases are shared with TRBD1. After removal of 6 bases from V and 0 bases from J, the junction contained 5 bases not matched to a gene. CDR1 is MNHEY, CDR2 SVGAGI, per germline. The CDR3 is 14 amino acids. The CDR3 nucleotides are TGTGCCAGCAGCCGGACAGGCCTCTCCTACGAGCAGTACTTC. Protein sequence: CASSRTGLSYEQYF.

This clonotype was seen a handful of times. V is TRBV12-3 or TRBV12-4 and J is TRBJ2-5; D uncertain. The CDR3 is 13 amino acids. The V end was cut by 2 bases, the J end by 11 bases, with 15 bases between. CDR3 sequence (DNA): TGTGCCAGCAGTTTAATGGGGTACAATGAGCAGTACTTC. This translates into CASSLMGYNEQYF.

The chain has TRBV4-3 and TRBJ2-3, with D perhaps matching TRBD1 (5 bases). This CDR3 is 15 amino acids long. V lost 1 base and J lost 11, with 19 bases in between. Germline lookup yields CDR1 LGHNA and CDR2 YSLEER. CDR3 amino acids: CASSQADSTVALQYF. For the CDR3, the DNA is TGCGCCAGCAGCCAAGCCGACTCGACAGTGGCTTTGCAGTATTTT.

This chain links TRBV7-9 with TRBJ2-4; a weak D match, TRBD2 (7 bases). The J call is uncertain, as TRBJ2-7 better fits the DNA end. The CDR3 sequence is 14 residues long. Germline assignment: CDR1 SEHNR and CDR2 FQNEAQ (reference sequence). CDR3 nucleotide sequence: TGTGCCAGCAGCTTAGCGGGGGGGCTCGACGAGCAGTACTTC. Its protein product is CASSLAGGLDEQYF.